This entry is about one T cell receptor beta chain. Unmatched junction bases numbered 8, after V lost 6 bases and J lost 6 bases. CDR3 size: 14 residues. CDR1 and CDR2 from the germline V gene are MDHEN and SYDVKM. Original analysis: Estimation of nucleated cell counts was performed using reference gene primer amplification. TCRdb's copy holds only in-frame clones and misses some; the assay was immunoSEQ multiplex PCR. V, J and clone size are taken as reported in that table, and D and trimming were inferred from the DNA itself. This sample has fewer than 250,000 clones, with over 70% found just once. The record originates from a study of blood T cell repertoires in COVID-19. Overall study: Samples came from the United States, Italy and Spain, spanning acute and convalescent COVID-19.

The V call is TRBV28, the J call TRBJ1-2; the match to TRBD1 covers 9 bases. The source of this sequence is a man in his sixties with acute or convalescent COVID-19. Sequenced input: peripheral blood. CDR3 loop: CASSGNRGRDGYTF. The CDR3 DNA is TGTGCCAGCAGCGGGAACAGGGGGCGAGATGGCTACACCTTC.